This TCR beta chain came from a study of monozygotic twins with inflammatory bowel disease. The study, taken as a whole, reports: Support was absent for any single strong signal or clonotype linked to IBD. Discordant twins showed the same repertoire similarity as concordant twins, possibly from limited power. On the inverse Simpson index, IBD patients scored lower for TCRbeta diversity than healthy co-twins. What may have added variability to patient repertoires is that immunosuppressive treatments differed.

The CDR3 extends over 16 amino acids. CDR1 is SGHVS, CDR2 FQNEAQ, per germline. Reprocessing the 5' RACE reads, TCRdb reports a single entry for every CDR3 protein and omits DNA. The repertoire table contains 300,000 to 350,000 distinct CDR3 sequences. As for this clonotype: The antigen remains undetermined.

The chain carries TRBV7-8 and TRBJ1-4. Input material: blood. The TCR comes from a human donor with ulcerative colitis or Crohn's disease, or a healthy co-twin of an affected twin (not recorded which). CDR3: CASSYTYVATNEKLFF.